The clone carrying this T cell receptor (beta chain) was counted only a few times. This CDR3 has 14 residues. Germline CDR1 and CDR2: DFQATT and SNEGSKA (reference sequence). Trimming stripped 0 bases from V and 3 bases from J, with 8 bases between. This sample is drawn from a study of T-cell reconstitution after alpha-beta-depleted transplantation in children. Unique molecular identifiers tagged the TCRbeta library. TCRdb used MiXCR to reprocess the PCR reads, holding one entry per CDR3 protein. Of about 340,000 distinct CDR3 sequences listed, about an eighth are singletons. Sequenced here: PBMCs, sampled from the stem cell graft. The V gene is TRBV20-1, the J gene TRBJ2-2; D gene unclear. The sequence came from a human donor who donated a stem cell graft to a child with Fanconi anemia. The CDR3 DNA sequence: TGCAGTGCTAGAGATCCCACTTACACCGGGGAGCTGTTTTTT. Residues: CSARDPTYTGELFF.